This is a list of T cell receptor beta chains from one sample in a study of control samples from healthy donors and cancer patients. TCRdb keeps only in-frame clones here, not all; method: immunoSEQ multiplex PCR. The sample has 120,000 or so clones, approximately 92% seen once; the top ten hold around 0.52%. Sequenced sample: PBMCs. The receptors were sampled from a man at least 80 years old with head and neck cancer. CDR3s include the opening cysteine and the closing phenylalanine or tryptophan. The D gene is left open where the match is weak. A row's size may be missing; if present it is once, few, many or a size class.

cdr3_nt: TGTGCCAGTAGTATGCGAGGGACTAGCGGAACCGGGGAGCTGTTTTTT; cdr3_aa: CASSMRGTSGTGELFF; j_call: TRBJ2-2; clone_size: .; v_call: TRBV19; d_call: TRBD2
cdr3_nt: TGTGCCAGCAGCTTGGACCACGAATCACCCCTCCACTTT; cdr3_aa: CASSLDHESPLHF; j_call: TRBJ1-6; clone_size: once; v_call: TRBV5-4; d_call: .
cdr3_nt: TGCGCCAGCAGTCCCATACCGGATTTCGAGCAGTACTTC; cdr3_aa: CASSPIPDFEQYF; j_call: TRBJ2-7; clone_size: .; v_call: TRBV5-1; d_call: .
cdr3_nt: TGTGCCAGCAGTTACCAAACCTACCAGCCCCAGCATTTT; cdr3_aa: CASSYQTYQPQHF; j_call: TRBJ1-5; clone_size: once; v_call: TRBV6-2/TRBV6-3; d_call: .
cdr3_nt: TGTGCCAGCAGTGAAATTTCTAGCGGGGGGCCGGGCGGGGAGCTGTTTTTT; cdr3_aa: CASSEISSGGPGGELFF; j_call: TRBJ2-2; clone_size: .; v_call: TRBV2; d_call: TRBD2
cdr3_nt: TGCGCCAGCAGCCAAGCCCTAGCTGTCTCCTACGAGCAGTACTTC; cdr3_aa: CASSQALAVSYEQYF; j_call: TRBJ2-7; clone_size: .; v_call: TRBV4-1; d_call: .
cdr3_nt: TGTGCCAGCAGCTCTACAGGGTCCGATCAGCCCCAGCATTTT; cdr3_aa: CASSSTGSDQPQHF; j_call: TRBJ1-5; clone_size: .; v_call: TRBV7-8; d_call: .
cdr3_nt: TGTGCCAGCAGCCTGGACAGCATACTTGGGGCCAACGTCCTGACTTTC; cdr3_aa: CASSLDSILGANVLTF; j_call: TRBJ2-6; clone_size: .; v_call: TRBV5-4; d_call: .
cdr3_nt: TGCGCCAGCAGCTTGGTTACGGGAGGTGGGGAGCAGTACTTC; cdr3_aa: CASSLVTGGGEQYF; j_call: TRBJ2-7; clone_size: .; v_call: TRBV5-1; d_call: TRBD2
cdr3_nt: TGCGCCAGCAGCCTGTCTGGGGATGGCTACACCTTC; cdr3_aa: CASSLSGDGYTF; j_call: TRBJ1-2; clone_size: .; v_call: TRBV5-1; d_call: .
cdr3_nt: TGTGCCAGCAGCTCCAGCGTTAGAGTGTTCACAGATACGCAGTATTTT; cdr3_aa: CASSSSVRVFTDTQYF; j_call: TRBJ2-3; clone_size: .; v_call: TRBV7-9; d_call: .
cdr3_nt: TGTGCCAGTAGGGACAGGGGGCCTGAAGCTTTCTTT; cdr3_aa: CASRDRGPEAFF; j_call: TRBJ1-1; clone_size: few; v_call: TRBV19; d_call: TRBD1
cdr3_nt: TGTGCCAGTAGTATGGGGCGGGATCAGCCCCAGCATTTT; cdr3_aa: CASSMGRDQPQHF; j_call: TRBJ1-5; clone_size: .; v_call: TRBV19; d_call: .
cdr3_nt: TGTGCCAGCAGCTTCGACACCGATTCTGGAAACACCATATATTTT; cdr3_aa: CASSFDTDSGNTIYF; j_call: TRBJ1-3; clone_size: .; v_call: TRBV6-5; d_call: .
cdr3_nt: TGTGCCAGCAGCCAAACACCCGGGACTATACCCGGGGAGCTGTTTTTT; cdr3_aa: CASSQTPGTIPGELFF; j_call: TRBJ2-2; clone_size: .; v_call: TRBV3-1/TRBV3-2; d_call: TRBD2
cdr3_nt: TGTGCCAGTAGTATCGAACAGGGAGTGAACACTGAAGCTTTCTTT; cdr3_aa: CASSIEQGVNTEAFF; j_call: TRBJ1-1; clone_size: .; v_call: TRBV19; d_call: .
cdr3_nt: TGTGCCTGGAGTGTTCTCGCGTTACTCTCCTACAATGAGCAGTTCTTC; cdr3_aa: CAWSVLALLSYNEQFF; j_call: TRBJ2-1; clone_size: .; v_call: TRBV30; d_call: .
cdr3_nt: TGTGCCAGCAGCCAAGAAATATTGGTAGGAGGTCAGCCCCAGCATTTT; cdr3_aa: CASSQEILVGGQPQHF; j_call: TRBJ1-5; clone_size: .; v_call: TRBV3-1/TRBV3-2; d_call: .
cdr3_nt: TGTGCCAGCAGCCCGACAGGGCCCTATGGCTACACCTTC; cdr3_aa: CASSPTGPYGYTF; j_call: TRBJ1-2; clone_size: .; v_call: TRBV7-9; d_call: TRBD1
cdr3_nt: TGTGCCAGCTCACCCAGGGGGGGGACCTACGAGCAGTACTTC; cdr3_aa: CASSPRGGTYEQYF; j_call: TRBJ2-7; clone_size: .; v_call: TRBV18; d_call: .
cdr3_nt: TGTGCCAGCAGCTTGGAAGGGGTTCCCTCCTATAATTCACCCCTCCACTTT; cdr3_aa: CASSLEGVPSYNSPLHF; j_call: TRBJ1-6; clone_size: .; v_call: TRBV5-8; d_call: .
cdr3_nt: TGTGCCAGCTCACCCGGCCCCAGCTACAATGAGCAGTTCTTC; cdr3_aa: CASSPGPSYNEQFF; j_call: TRBJ2-1; clone_size: .; v_call: TRBV18; d_call: .
cdr3_nt: TGTGCCAGCAGCTACCGGGACAGTAATGAAAAACTGTTTTTT; cdr3_aa: CASSYRDSNEKLFF; j_call: TRBJ1-4; clone_size: .; v_call: TRBV7-9; d_call: TRBD1
cdr3_nt: TGTGCCAGCAGTGGTGGGAACACCTTC; cdr3_aa: CASSGGNTF; j_call: TRBJ1-2; clone_size: few; v_call: TRBV2; d_call: .
cdr3_nt: TGTGCCAGCAGTTTCCCGATAGCGGGGGTTAGCACAGATACGCAGTATTTT; cdr3_aa: CASSFPIAGVSTDTQYF; j_call: TRBJ2-3; clone_size: once; v_call: TRBV28; d_call: TRBD2
cdr3_nt: TGCAGCGGGGTCATGAACACTGAAGCTTTCTTT; cdr3_aa: CSGVMNTEAFF; j_call: TRBJ1-1; clone_size: .; v_call: TRBV20-1; d_call: .
cdr3_nt: TGTGCCAGCAGTTTATTCGGACAGGGGGCGGGCCAGCCCCAGCATTTT; cdr3_aa: CASSLFGQGAGQPQHF; j_call: TRBJ1-5; clone_size: .; v_call: TRBV27; d_call: TRBD1
cdr3_nt: TGCGCCAGCAGCCAAGGACCTTCTATGAACACTGAAGCTTTCTTT; cdr3_aa: CASSQGPSMNTEAFF; j_call: TRBJ1-1; clone_size: .; v_call: TRBV4-1; d_call: .
cdr3_nt: TGTGCCAGCAGCACCGGACTAGCCCGCACAGATACGCAGTATTTT; cdr3_aa: CASSTGLARTDTQYF; j_call: TRBJ2-3; clone_size: .; v_call: TRBV5-4; d_call: TRBD2
cdr3_nt: TGTGCCAGCAGTTTACTGGGCCACGAGCAGTACTTC; cdr3_aa: CASSLLGHEQYF; j_call: TRBJ2-7; clone_size: .; v_call: TRBV27; d_call: .
cdr3_nt: TGTGCCAGCAGTGAAGATAACTTCCGTACGCAGTATTTT; cdr3_aa: CASSEDNFRTQYF; j_call: TRBJ2-3; clone_size: .; v_call: TRBV2; d_call: .
cdr3_nt: TGTGCCAGCACCTCATTTAGACCGGGACAGTCCTACAATGAGCAGTTCTTC; cdr3_aa: CASTSFRPGQSYNEQFF; j_call: TRBJ2-1; clone_size: .; v_call: TRBV4-2; d_call: TRBD1
cdr3_nt: TGTGCCAGCAGTCCATCCGGGGGTTATTACGAGCAGTACTTC; cdr3_aa: CASSPSGGYYEQYF; j_call: TRBJ2-7; clone_size: .; v_call: TRBV6-2/TRBV6-3; d_call: .
cdr3_nt: TGTGCCAGCAGCTTAGGAGTCGGAGATGAAAAACTGTTTTTT; cdr3_aa: CASSLGVGDEKLFF; j_call: TRBJ1-4; clone_size: .; v_call: TRBV5-4; d_call: .
cdr3_nt: TGTGCCAGCAGTGAAAGGGGCAGCCCGAGGGGTGAAGCTTTCTTT; cdr3_aa: CASSERGSPRGEAFF; j_call: TRBJ1-1; clone_size: .; v_call: TRBV6-1; d_call: .
cdr3_nt: TGTGCCAGCAGTTCGAGGGGTTTGGCTTTCTTT; cdr3_aa: CASSSRGLAFF; j_call: TRBJ1-1; clone_size: .; v_call: TRBV6-5; d_call: .
cdr3_nt: TGTGCCAGCAGCTTAGAGTCGGGCCGCACTGGAAACACCATATATTTT; cdr3_aa: CASSLESGRTGNTIYF; j_call: TRBJ1-3; clone_size: .; v_call: TRBV7-6; d_call: .
cdr3_nt: TGTGCCACCAGCAGATCGTCAGGGGGCGGGGATGAAAAACTGTTTTTT; cdr3_aa: CATSRSSGGGDEKLFF; j_call: TRBJ1-4; clone_size: .; v_call: TRBV15; d_call: TRBD1
cdr3_nt: TGCAGCGTTGGAGGGGTAAACGCTGAAGCTTTCTTT; cdr3_aa: CSVGGVNAEAFF; j_call: TRBJ1-1; clone_size: .; v_call: TRBV29-1; d_call: .
cdr3_nt: TGTGCCAGCAGTTTCCAAACTTGGGAGCAGTACTTC; cdr3_aa: CASSFQTWEQYF; j_call: TRBJ2-7; clone_size: few; v_call: TRBV28; d_call: .
cdr3_nt: TGTGCCAGCAGCTTAGCAAACCTCTACGAGCAGTACTTC; cdr3_aa: CASSLANLYEQYF; j_call: TRBJ2-7; clone_size: .; v_call: TRBV7-2; d_call: .
cdr3_nt: TGCGCCAGCATAGCTAGCGGGAGATCGGGTGAGACCCAGTACTTC; cdr3_aa: CASIASGRSGETQYF; j_call: TRBJ2-5; clone_size: .; v_call: TRBV5-1; d_call: TRBD2
cdr3_nt: TGTGCCAGCAGCTTATCCCAGATGACCTATGAAGCTTTCTTT; cdr3_aa: CASSLSQMTYEAFF; j_call: TRBJ1-1; clone_size: .; v_call: TRBV7-9; d_call: .
cdr3_nt: TGTGCCAGCAGCGAGGGACTAGCGGAGACCCAGTACTTC; cdr3_aa: CASSEGLAETQYF; j_call: TRBJ2-5; clone_size: .; v_call: TRBV9; d_call: TRBD2
cdr3_nt: TGCGCCAGCAGCTTGGGCAGGGGGGACGGCTACACCTTC; cdr3_aa: CASSLGRGDGYTF; j_call: TRBJ1-2; clone_size: once; v_call: TRBV5-1; d_call: TRBD1
cdr3_nt: TGTGCCAGCAGCCGGTTTAGCGGGAGGGCCGTGAATGAGCAGTTCTTC; cdr3_aa: CASSRFSGRAVNEQFF; j_call: TRBJ2-1; clone_size: .; v_call: TRBV11-2; d_call: TRBD2
cdr3_nt: TGTGCCAGTAGTATACATCCCGCGCGCGGGACCGTGGGAGCTCAGCCCCAGCATTTT; cdr3_aa: CASSIHPARGTVGAQPQHF; j_call: TRBJ1-5; clone_size: .; v_call: TRBV19; d_call: .
cdr3_nt: TGTGCCAGCAGCTTAGGTCAAGAGCAGTACTTC; cdr3_aa: CASSLGQEQYF; j_call: TRBJ2-7; clone_size: .; v_call: TRBV6-5; d_call: .
cdr3_nt: TGTGCCTGGTGTTTAGGGAACACTTACTATGGCTACACCTTC; cdr3_aa: CAWCLGNTYYGYTF; j_call: TRBJ1-2; clone_size: .; v_call: TRBV30; d_call: .
cdr3_nt: TGTGCCAGCAGTCGGACCCCCCGGGGCTATGGCTACACCTTC; cdr3_aa: CASSRTPRGYGYTF; j_call: TRBJ1-2; clone_size: .; v_call: TRBV14; d_call: .
cdr3_nt: TGCAGCGTCACCACCGACACAGGGGTCTATGGCTACACCTTC; cdr3_aa: CSVTTDTGVYGYTF; j_call: TRBJ1-2; clone_size: once; v_call: TRBV29-1; d_call: TRBD1
cdr3_nt: TGTGCCAGCAGCCCGGGGACAGGGATGGGTTCTGAAGCTTTCTTT; cdr3_aa: CASSPGTGMGSEAFF; j_call: TRBJ1-1; clone_size: once; v_call: TRBV27; d_call: TRBD1